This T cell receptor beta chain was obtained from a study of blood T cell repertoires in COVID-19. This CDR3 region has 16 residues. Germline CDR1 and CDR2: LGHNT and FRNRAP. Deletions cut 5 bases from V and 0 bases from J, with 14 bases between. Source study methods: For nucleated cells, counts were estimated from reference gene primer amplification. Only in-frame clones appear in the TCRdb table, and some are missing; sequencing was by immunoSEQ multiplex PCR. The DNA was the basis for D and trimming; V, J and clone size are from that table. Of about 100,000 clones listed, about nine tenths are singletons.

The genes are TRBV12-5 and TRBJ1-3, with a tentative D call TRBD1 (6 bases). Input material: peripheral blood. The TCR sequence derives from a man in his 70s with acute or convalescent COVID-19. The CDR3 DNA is TGTGCTAGTGGTCCACCTTGGGACATCTCTGGAAACACCATATATTTT. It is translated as CASGPPWDISGNTIYF. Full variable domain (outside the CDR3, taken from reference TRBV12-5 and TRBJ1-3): DARVTQTPRHKVTEMGQEVTMRCQPILGHNTVFWYRQTMMQGLELLAYFRNRAPLDDSGMPKDRFSAEMPDATLATLKIQPSEPRDSAVYFCASGPPWDISGNTIYFGEGSWLTVV.